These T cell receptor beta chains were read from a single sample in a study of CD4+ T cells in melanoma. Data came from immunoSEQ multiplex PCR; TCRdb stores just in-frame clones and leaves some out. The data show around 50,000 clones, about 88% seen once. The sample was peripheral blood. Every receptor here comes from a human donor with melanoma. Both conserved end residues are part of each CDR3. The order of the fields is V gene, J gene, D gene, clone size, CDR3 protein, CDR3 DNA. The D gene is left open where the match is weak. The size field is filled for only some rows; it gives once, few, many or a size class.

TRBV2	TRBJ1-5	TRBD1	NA	CASTWDRTLSNQPQHF	TGTGCCAGCACCTGGGACAGGACTTTAAGCAATCAGCCCCAGCATTTT
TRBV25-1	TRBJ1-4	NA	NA	CASSELTTNEKLFF	TGTGCCAGCAGTGAATTGACCACTAATGAAAAACTGTTTTTT
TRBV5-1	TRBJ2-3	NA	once	CASSLGQLRGTDTQYF	TGCGCCAGCAGCCTCGGACAGCTCCGCGGCACAGATACGCAGTATTTT
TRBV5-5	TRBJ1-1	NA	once	CASSLEFLGVITEAFF	TGTGCCAGCAGCTTGGAGTTCCTGGGTGTGATCACTGAAGCTTTCTTT
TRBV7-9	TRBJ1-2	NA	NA	CASSRAEPNYGYTF	TGTGCCAGCAGTCGGGCAGAACCTAACTATGGCTACACCTTC
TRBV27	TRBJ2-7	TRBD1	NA	CASSPGQGWNEQYF	TGTGCCAGCAGTCCCGGACAGGGGTGGAACGAGCAGTACTTC
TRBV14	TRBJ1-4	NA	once	CASSQNEKLFF	TGTGCCAGCAGCCAGAATGAAAAACTGTTTTTT
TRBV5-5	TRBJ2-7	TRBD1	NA	CASSFTGQVYEQYF	TGTGCCAGCAGCTTCACGGGACAGGTCTACGAGCAGTACTTC
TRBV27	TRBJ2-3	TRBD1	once	CASSLVGGGVDTQYF	TGTGCCAGCAGTTTAGTAGGGGGCGGCGTGGATACGCAGTATTTT
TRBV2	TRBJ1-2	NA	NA	CASSVPNQGQFYGYTF	TGTGCCAGCAGTGTCCCCAATCAAGGACAGTTTTATGGCTACACCTTC
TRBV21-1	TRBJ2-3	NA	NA	CASSKRPTADTQYF	TGTGCCAGCAGCAAACGGCCGACGGCAGATACGCAGTATTTT
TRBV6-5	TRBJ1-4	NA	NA	CASSPGLTNEKLFF	TGTGCCAGCAGCCCAGGGTTAACAAATGAAAAACTGTTTTTT
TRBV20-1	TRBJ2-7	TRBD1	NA	CSLQGAEEQYF	TGCAGTCTACAGGGGGCGGAAGAGCAGTACTTC
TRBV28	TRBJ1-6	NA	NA	CASSPSSLSYNSPLHF	TGTGCCAGCAGTCCCTCTTCATTATCCTATAATTCACCCCTCCACTTT
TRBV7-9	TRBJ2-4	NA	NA	CASSLEGGPNIQYF	TGTGCCAGCAGCTTAGAGGGGGGGCCAAACATTCAGTACTTC
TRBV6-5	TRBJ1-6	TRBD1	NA	CASSPPDRADSPLHF	TGTGCCAGCAGTCCCCCCGACAGGGCAGATTCACCCCTCCACTTT
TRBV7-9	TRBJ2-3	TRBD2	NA	CAGSRGGPTDTQYF	TGTGCCGGATCCCGGGGGGGACCCACGGATACGCAGTATTTT
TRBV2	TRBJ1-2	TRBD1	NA	CAMPTGGDDYGYTF	TGTGCCATGCCCACAGGGGGCGACGACTATGGCTACACCTTC
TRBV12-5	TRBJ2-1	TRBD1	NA	CASGLGTGPNEQFF	TGTGCTAGTGGGCTAGGGACAGGGCCCAATGAGCAGTTCTTC
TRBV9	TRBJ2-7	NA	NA	CASSPQGGYYEQYF	TGTGCCAGCAGCCCTCAAGGGGGATATTACGAGCAGTACTTC
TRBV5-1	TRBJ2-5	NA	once	CASSSNGLNRETQYF	TGCGCCAGCAGCTCGAACGGCCTCAACCGGGAGACCCAGTACTTC
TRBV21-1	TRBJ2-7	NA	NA	CASSRRQQGAHVYEQYF	TGTGCCAGCAGCAGAAGGCAACAGGGGGCGCACGTCTACGAGCAGTACTTC